The 2 T cell receptor beta chains given below trace back to one sample, sequenced in a study of blood T cell repertoires in COVID-19. The assay was immunoSEQ multiplex PCR, and TCRdb's table has in-frame clones only and misses some. The sample yields over 150,000 clones, about 85% seen once. Sequenced input: peripheral blood. These receptor sequences come from a man in his forties with acute or convalescent COVID-19.

This chain uses TRBV18 with TRBJ2-1; D possibly corresponds to TRBD2 (6 bases). Germline CDR1 is KGHSH and CDR2 is LQKENI. CDR3 length: 17 amino acids. Trimming left V 2 bases short and J 2 bases short, with 16 bases between. Written as DNA, the CDR3 is TGTGCCAGCTCACCATCCTTGGAGGGGAGAACCTACAATGAGCAGTTCTTC. Protein product: CASSPSLEGRTYNEQFF.

The chain is built from TRBV19 and TRBJ2-3; D gene ambiguous. Trimming left V 1 base short and J 4 bases short, with 6 bases between. This CDR3 has 13 amino acids. From germline, CDR1 is LNHDA and CDR2 SQIVND (reference sequence). In nucleotides, the CDR3 is TGTGCCAGTAGTATAGGGGCACCAGATACGCAGTATTTT. Its protein is CASSIGAPDTQYF. The whole variable domain, filled in from reference TRBV19 and TRBJ2-3, reads DGGITQSPKYLFRKEGQNVTLSCEQNLNHDAMYWYRQDPGQGLRLIYYSQIVNDFQKGDIAEGYSVSREKKESFPLTVTSAQKNPTAFYLCASSIGAPDTQYFGPGTRLTVL.